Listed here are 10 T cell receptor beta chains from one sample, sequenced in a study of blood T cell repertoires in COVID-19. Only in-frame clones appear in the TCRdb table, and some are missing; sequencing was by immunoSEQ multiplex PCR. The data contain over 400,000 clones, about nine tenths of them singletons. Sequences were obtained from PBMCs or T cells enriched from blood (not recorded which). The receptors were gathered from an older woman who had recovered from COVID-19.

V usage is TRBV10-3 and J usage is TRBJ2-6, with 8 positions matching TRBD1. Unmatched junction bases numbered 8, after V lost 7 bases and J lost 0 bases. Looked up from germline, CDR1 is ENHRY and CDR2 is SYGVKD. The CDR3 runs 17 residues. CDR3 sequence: CAITAGQESSGANVLTF. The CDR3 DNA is TGTGCCATCACCGCGGGACAGGAATCCTCTGGGGCCAACGTCCTGACTTTC.

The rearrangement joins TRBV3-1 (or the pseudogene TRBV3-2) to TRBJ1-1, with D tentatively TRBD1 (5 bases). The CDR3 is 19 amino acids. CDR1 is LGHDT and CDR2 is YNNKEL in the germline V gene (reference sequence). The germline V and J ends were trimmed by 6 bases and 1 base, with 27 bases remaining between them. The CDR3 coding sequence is TGTGCCAGCAGTCTCCAACGAGGCTCCTCAAATCAGGGGAACACTGAAGCTTTCTTT. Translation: CASSLQRGSSNQGNTEAFF.

The DNA of the CDR3 is TGTGCCAGCCGCCTCAGGGGGTCTAATTCACCCCTCCACTTT. Translating it yields CASRLRGSNSPLHF. The rearrangement joins TRBV2 to TRBJ1-6, with 7 nucleotides matching TRBD1. Trimming took 8 bases from V and 6 from J; bases not matched to a gene: 7. The germline V gene has CDR1 SNHLY and CDR2 FYNNEI. CDR3 size: 14 residues.

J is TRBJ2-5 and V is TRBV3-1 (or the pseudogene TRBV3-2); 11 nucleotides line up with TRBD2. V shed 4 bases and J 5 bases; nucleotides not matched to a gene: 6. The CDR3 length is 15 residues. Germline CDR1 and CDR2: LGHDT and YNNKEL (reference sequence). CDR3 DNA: TGTGCCAGCAGCCCACTAGCGGGGGCCTGGGAGACCCAGTACTTC. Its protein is CASSPLAGAWETQYF.

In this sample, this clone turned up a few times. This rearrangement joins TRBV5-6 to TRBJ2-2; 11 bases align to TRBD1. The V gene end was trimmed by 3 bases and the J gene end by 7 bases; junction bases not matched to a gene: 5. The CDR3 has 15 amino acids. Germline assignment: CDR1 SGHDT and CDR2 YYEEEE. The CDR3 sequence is CASSSRDRGFGELFF. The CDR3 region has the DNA TGTGCCAGCAGCTCCCGGGACAGGGGGTTCGGGGAGCTGTTTTTT.

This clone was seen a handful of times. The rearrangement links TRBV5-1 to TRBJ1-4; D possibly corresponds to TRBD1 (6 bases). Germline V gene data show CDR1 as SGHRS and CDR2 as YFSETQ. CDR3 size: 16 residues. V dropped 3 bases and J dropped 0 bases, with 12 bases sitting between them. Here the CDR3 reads CASSSTYRATNEKLFF. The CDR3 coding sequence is TGCGCCAGCAGCTCTACGTACAGGGCAACTAATGAAAAACTGTTTTTT.

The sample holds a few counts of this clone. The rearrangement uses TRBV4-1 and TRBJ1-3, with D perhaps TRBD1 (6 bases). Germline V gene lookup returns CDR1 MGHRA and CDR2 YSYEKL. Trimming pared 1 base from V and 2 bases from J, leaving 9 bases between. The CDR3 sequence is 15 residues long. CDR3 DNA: TGCGCCAGCAGCCAAGGGACAGCGCCTGGAAACACCATATATTTT. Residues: CASSQGTAPGNTIYF.

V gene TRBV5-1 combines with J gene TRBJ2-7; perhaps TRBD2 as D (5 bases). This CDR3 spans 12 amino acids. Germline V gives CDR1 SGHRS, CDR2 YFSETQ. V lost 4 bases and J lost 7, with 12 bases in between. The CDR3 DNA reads TGCGCCAGCAGCGCTGACTCGGGGGAGCAGTACTTC. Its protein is CASSADSGEQYF.

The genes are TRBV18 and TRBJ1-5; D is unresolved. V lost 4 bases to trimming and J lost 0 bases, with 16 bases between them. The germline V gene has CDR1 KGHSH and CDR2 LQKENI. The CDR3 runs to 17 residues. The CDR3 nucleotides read TGTGCCAGCTCACGAGAGCAGGTCAGCGGTAGCAATCAGCCCCAGCATTTT. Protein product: CASSREQVSGSNQPQHF.

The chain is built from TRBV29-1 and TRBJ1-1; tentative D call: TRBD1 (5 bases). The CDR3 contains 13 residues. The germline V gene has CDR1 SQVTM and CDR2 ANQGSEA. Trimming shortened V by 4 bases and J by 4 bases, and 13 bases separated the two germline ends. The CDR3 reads CSVVDRRGTEAFF. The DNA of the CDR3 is TGCAGCGTTGTAGATAGGAGGGGCACTGAAGCTTTCTTT.